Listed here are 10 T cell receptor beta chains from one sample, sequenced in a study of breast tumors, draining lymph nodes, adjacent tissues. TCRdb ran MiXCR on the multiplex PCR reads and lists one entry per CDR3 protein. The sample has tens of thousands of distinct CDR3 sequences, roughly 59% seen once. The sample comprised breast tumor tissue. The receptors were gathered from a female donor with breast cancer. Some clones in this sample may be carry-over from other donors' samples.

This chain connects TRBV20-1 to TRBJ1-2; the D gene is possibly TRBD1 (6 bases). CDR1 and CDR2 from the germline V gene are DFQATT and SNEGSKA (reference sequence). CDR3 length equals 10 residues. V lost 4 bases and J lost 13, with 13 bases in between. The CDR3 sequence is CSAMTGPTTF. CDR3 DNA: TGCAGTGCTATGACAGGACCTACCACCTTC.

CDR3 nucleotide sequence: TGCAGTGCTTTCCCCGGGGGGAATCAGCCCCAGCATTTT. Protein: CSAFPGGNQPQHF. The chain is built from TRBV20-1 and TRBJ1-5, with D possibly being TRBD1 (5 bases). CDR3 size: 13 residues. Germline V lookup: CDR1 DFQATT, CDR2 SNEGSKA (reference sequence). V gave up 5 bases and J gave up 4 bases, with 12 bases separating them.

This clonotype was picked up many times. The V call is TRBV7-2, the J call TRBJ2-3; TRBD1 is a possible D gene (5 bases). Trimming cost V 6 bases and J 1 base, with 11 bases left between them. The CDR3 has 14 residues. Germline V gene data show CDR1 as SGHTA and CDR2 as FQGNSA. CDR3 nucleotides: TGTGCCAGCAGTACAGGTTTACGCACAGATACGCAGTATTTT. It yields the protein CASSTGLRTDTQYF.

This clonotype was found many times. This CDR3 is CASSQAGDYLADTQYF. CDR3 in DNA: TGTGCCAGCAGCCAAGCCGGGGACTACCTAGCAGATACGCAGTATTTT. This rearrangement joins TRBV5-6 to TRBJ2-3; 7 nucleotides align to TRBD2. The V gene end was trimmed by 4 bases and the J gene end by 4 bases; junction bases not matched to a gene: 12. Looked up from germline, CDR1 is SGHDT and CDR2 is YYEEEE. The CDR3 loop spans 16 amino acids.

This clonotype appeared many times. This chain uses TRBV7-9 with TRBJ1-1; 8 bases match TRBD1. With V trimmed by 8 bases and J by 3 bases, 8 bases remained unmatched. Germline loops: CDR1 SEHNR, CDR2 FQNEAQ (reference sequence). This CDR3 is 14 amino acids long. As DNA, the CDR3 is TGTGCCAGCCTTCAGGGGGCGCGGGACACTGAAGCTTTCTTT. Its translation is CASLQGARDTEAFF.

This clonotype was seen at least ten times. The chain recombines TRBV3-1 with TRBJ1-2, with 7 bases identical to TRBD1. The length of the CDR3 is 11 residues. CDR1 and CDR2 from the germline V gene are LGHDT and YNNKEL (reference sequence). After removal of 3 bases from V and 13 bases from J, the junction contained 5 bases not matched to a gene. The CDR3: CASSQGQYATF. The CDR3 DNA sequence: TGTGCCAGCAGCCAGGGACAGTATGCCACCTTC.

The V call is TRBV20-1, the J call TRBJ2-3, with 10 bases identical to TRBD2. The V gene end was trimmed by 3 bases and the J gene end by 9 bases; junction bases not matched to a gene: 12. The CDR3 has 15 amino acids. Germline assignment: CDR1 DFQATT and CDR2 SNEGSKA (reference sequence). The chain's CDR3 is CSASPPSGGPGTQYF. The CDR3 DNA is TGCAGTGCTAGTCCACCTAGCGGGGGCCCCGGAACGCAGTATTTT.

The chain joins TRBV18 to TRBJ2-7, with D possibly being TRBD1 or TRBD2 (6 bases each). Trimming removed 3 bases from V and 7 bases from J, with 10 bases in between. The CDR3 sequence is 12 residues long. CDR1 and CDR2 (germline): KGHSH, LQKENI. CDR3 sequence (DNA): TGTGCCAGCTCACCTATAGGGGGGGAGCAGTACTTC. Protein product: CASSPIGGEQYF.

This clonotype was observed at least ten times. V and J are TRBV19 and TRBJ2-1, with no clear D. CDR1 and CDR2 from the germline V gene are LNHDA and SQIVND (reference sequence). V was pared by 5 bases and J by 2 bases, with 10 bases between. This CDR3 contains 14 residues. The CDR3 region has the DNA TGTGCCAGTAGTCCCCGGCGCCCCTACAATGAGCAGTTCTTC. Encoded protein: CASSPRRPYNEQFF.

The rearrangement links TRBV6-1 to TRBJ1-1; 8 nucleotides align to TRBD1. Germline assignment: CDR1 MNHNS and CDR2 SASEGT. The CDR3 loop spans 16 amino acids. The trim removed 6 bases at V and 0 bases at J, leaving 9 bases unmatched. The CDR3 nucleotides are TGTGCCAGCAGGGACAGGGCGAGGGGTTTGAACACTGAAGCTTTCTTT. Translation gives CASRDRARGLNTEAFF.